The 6 T cell receptor beta chains below all came from one sample that was sequenced in a study of identical twins. One entry per CDR3 protein results from TCRdb running MiXCR on the 5' RACE reads. The sample holds about 790,000 distinct CDR3 sequences, 15% to 20% seen once. These same data were also listed under a study on T cells expressing NK-cell markers.

Sequencing input: PBMCs. These receptors were collected from a woman aged 18-35 years in good health.

This clonotype was seen a handful of times. The J gene is TRBJ2-1, the V gene TRBV7-9, with TRBD2 identical over 10 bases. The J segment lost 8 bases and the V segment lost 0 bases, leaving 10 bases of the junction unmatched. This CDR3 has 17 residues. CDR1 is SEHNR and CDR2 is FQNEAQ in the germline V gene (reference sequence). CDR3 nucleotides: TGTGCCAGCAGCTTAGCGCTACTAGCGGGATACTCCCATGAGCAGTTCTTC. Amino acid sequence: CASSLALLAGYSHEQFF.

The chain uses TRBV20-1 and TRBJ2-5; 10 nucleotides match TRBD2. The CDR3 is 14 amino acids. The trim removed 1 base at V and 5 bases at J, leaving 4 bases unmatched. Germline V lookup: CDR1 DFQATT, CDR2 SNEGSKA (reference sequence). CDR3 sequence reads: CSARASGRFETQYF. The CDR3, as DNA: TGCAGTGCTAGAGCTAGCGGGAGATTCGAGACCCAGTACTTC.

This clonotype was picked up a small number of times. The J gene is TRBJ2-1, the V gene TRBV7-2; tentatively, D is TRBD2 (6 bases). The CDR3 length is 16 residues. The germline V and J ends were trimmed by 5 bases and 1 base, with 15 bases remaining between them. Per germline, CDR1 SGHTA and CDR2 FQGNSA. The CDR3 sequence: CASSNVGGGSYNEQFF. The CDR3 DNA reads TGTGCCAGCAGCAACGTGGGGGGAGGTTCCTACAATGAGCAGTTCTTC.

The chain has TRBV20-1 and TRBJ2-3, with 7 bases fitting TRBD2. Trimming removed 0 bases from V and 3 bases from J; junction bases left unmatched: 9. This CDR3 spans 16 amino acids. Per germline, CDR1 DFQATT and CDR2 SNEGSKA (reference sequence). Here the CDR3 reads CSARDVSGGITDTQYF. In DNA, the CDR3 is TGCAGTGCTAGAGATGTATCGGGGGGTATTACAGATACGCAGTATTTT.

This clonotype appeared a few times. V gene TRBV12-3 or TRBV12-4 combines with J gene TRBJ2-3; D ambiguous. V was clipped by 0 bases and J by 2 bases, with 6 bases between them. The CDR3 loop spans 14 amino acids. CDR3 in DNA: TGTGCCAGCAGTTTAGCGCATAACACAGATACGCAGTATTTT. Its translation is CASSLAHNTDTQYF.

This clonotype has just a few counts. V and J are TRBV7-9 and TRBJ2-2; D call uncertain. Germline assignment: CDR1 SEHNR and CDR2 FQNEAQ (reference sequence). V dropped 4 bases and J dropped 7 bases, with 7 bases sitting between them. The CDR3 is made up of 12 amino acids. The CDR3 region is CASSSRLGELFF. The CDR3 region has the DNA TGTGCCAGCAGCTCTCGGCTCGGGGAGCTGTTTTTT.